Shown below are 21 T cell receptor beta chains from a single sample sequenced in a study of blood T cell repertoires in COVID-19. The protocol was immunoSEQ multiplex PCR, while the TCRdb copy is restricted to in-frame clones and leaves out a portion. The sample shows about 480,000 clones, about 88% of them seen only once. The sequenced sample consisted of peripheral blood. These receptors were taken from a woman in her forties or fifties with COVID-19, enrolled during active disease.

This clone was seen once. V and J are TRBV28 and TRBJ1-1; the match to TRBD1 covers 10 bases. Germline loops: CDR1 MDHEN, CDR2 SYDVKM. The CDR3 spans 17 residues. V lost 7 bases to trimming and J lost 5 bases; unmatched junction nucleotides: 16. CDR3 sequence reads: CASTPGRDRGGGTEAFF. CDR3 coding DNA: TGTGCCAGCACTCCGGGGAGGGACAGGGGCGGTGGGACTGAAGCTTTCTTT.

The genes are TRBV10-3 and TRBJ1-2; 8 positions agree with TRBD1. The CDR3 spans 14 residues. V dropped 7 bases and J dropped 1; count of bases not matched to a gene: 5. CDR1 and CDR2 (germline): ENHRY, SYGVKD. For the CDR3, the DNA is TGTGCCATCACCAAGGGACAGGATAACTATGGCTACACCTTC. This codes for CAITKGQDNYGYTF.

This rearrangement joins TRBV20-1 to TRBJ2-3, with D possibly being TRBD2 (5 bases). Germline V lookup: CDR1 DFQATT, CDR2 SNEGSKA (reference sequence). V lost 3 bases, J lost 4 bases, and 8 bases lay in between. This CDR3 comprises 12 residues. CDR3 loop: CSASRGSDTQYF. The DNA of the CDR3 is TGCAGTGCTAGTAGAGGGTCAGATACGCAGTATTTT.

For the CDR3, the DNA is TGTGCCAGCAGCCGCGCAGGGGGCTCAGATACGCAGTATTTT. This encodes CASSRAGGSDTQYF. The chain has TRBV7-2 and TRBJ2-3; TRBD1 agrees at 8 bases. There are 14 residues in the CDR3. The J segment lost 4 bases and the V segment lost 5 bases, leaving 5 bases of the junction unmatched. The germline V gene encodes CDR1 SGHTA and CDR2 FQGNSA.

This chain joins TRBV3-1 (or the pseudogene TRBV3-2) and TRBJ2-3, with D possibly TRBD2 on 5 matching bases. The CDR3 totals 15 residues. The V gene's germline CDR1 is LGHDT and CDR2 YNNKEL (reference sequence). V was shortened by 0 bases and J by 8 bases, with 15 bases between the two germline ends. The CDR3 is CASSQDWAGPATQYF. CDR3 DNA sequence: TGTGCCAGCAGCCAAGACTGGGCGGGCCCAGCTACGCAGTATTTT.

The rearrangement links TRBV5-1 to TRBJ1-1, with D possibly being TRBD1 (5 bases). This CDR3 contains 14 residues. Germline V gene data show CDR1 as SGHRS and CDR2 as YFSETQ. Trimming stripped 4 bases from V and 1 base from J, with 11 bases between. The CDR3 bases are TGCGCCAGCAGCCCCGGACACCCGAACACTGAAGCTTTCTTT. Protein: CASSPGHPNTEAFF.

The chain uses TRBV28 and TRBJ1-2; 9 positions match TRBD1. This CDR3 is built from 14 residues. Trimming removed 8 bases from V and 4 bases from J; junction bases left unmatched: 8. Germline assignment: CDR1 MDHEN and CDR2 SYDVKM. CDR3 bases: TGTGCCAGCGCGGGACAGGGACTCATCTATGGCTACACCTTC. Its translation: CASAGQGLIYGYTF.

The CDR3, as DNA: TGTGCCAGTATCCTGGGGGGAATGAACACTGAAGCTTTCTTT. Its protein is CASILGGMNTEAFF. The chain carries TRBV19 and TRBJ1-1, with D possibly TRBD1 on 5 matching bases. The V and J ends lost 7 bases and 0 bases respectively, with 12 bases between them. CDR1 and CDR2 (germline): LNHDA, SQIVND (reference sequence). CDR3 length: 14 residues.

The chain links TRBV5-1 to TRBJ1-6; perhaps TRBD1 as D (5 bases). Germline values: CDR1 SGHRS, CDR2 YFSETQ. Between the trimmed V and J ends, which lost 1 base and 8 bases, there was a span of 13 bases. The CDR3 is made up of 15 amino acids. The CDR3 loop is CASSLRVREDSPLHF. CDR3 DNA sequence: TGCGCCAGCAGCTTGAGAGTCAGGGAGGATTCACCCCTCCACTTT.

The chain employs TRBV2 and TRBJ2-3; D may be TRBD2 (6 bases). V lost 8 bases to trimming and J lost 3 bases, with 15 bases between them. CDR1 and CDR2 (germline): SNHLY, FYNNEI. This CDR3 contains 14 residues. The CDR3 sequence: CASSTRRLTDTQYF. CDR3 nucleotides: TGTGCCAGCTCGACTAGACGTTTGACAGATACGCAGTATTTT.

This CDR3 is CASMGQKLNTEAFF. The CDR3 nucleotides read TGTGCCAGTATGGGACAGAAATTGAACACTGAAGCTTTCTTT. J is TRBJ1-1 and V is TRBV19; 7 positions match TRBD1. The CDR3 is made up of 14 amino acids. Germline loops: CDR1 LNHDA, CDR2 SQIVND (reference sequence). V shed 7 bases, J shed 0 bases, and the junction held 5 bases outside the gene matches.

The chain is built from TRBV4-1 and TRBJ1-1; 8 nucleotides agree with TRBD1. The V gene's germline CDR1 is MGHRA and CDR2 YSYEKL. V was pared by 8 bases and J by 1 base, with 3 bases of the junction left unmatched. CDR3 length: 13 amino acids. CDR3 in amino acids: CASADRGNTEAFF. For the CDR3, the DNA is TGCGCCAGCGCCGACAGGGGGAACACTGAAGCTTTCTTT.

The rearrangement uses TRBV5-4 and TRBJ2-1; possible D gene TRBD2, 6 bases. The ends were cut back, 0 bases at V and 5 bases at J, with 12 bases in the middle. The CDR3 extends over 15 amino acids. Germline CDR1 reads SGHNT; CDR2 reads YYREEE (reference sequence). Here the CDR3 reads CASSLAGSGNNEQFF. As DNA, the CDR3 is TGTGCCAGCAGCTTGGCCGGGAGCGGAAACAATGAGCAGTTCTTC. Based on the CDR3 plus reference TRBV5-4 and TRBJ2-1, the full variable domain is ETGVTQSPTHLIKTRGQQVTLRCSSQSGHNTVSWYQQALGQGPQFIFQYYREEENGRGNFPPRFSGLQFPNYSSELNVNALELDDSALYLCASSLAGSGNNEQFFGPGTRLTVL.

This rearrangement joins TRBV24-1 to TRBJ2-3, with 10 bases lining up with TRBD2. J gave up 5 bases and V 10 bases, and 11 bases lay outside the gene matches. The CDR3 is made up of 15 amino acids. In germline, CDR1 is KGHDR, CDR2 SFDVKD. CDR3: CATAASGGLQDTQYF. Written as DNA, the CDR3 is TGTGCCACAGCAGCTAGCGGGGGCCTTCAAGATACGCAGTATTTT.

Here the CDR3 reads CASSWLLSGATDTQYF. CDR3 nucleotide sequence: TGTGCCAGCAGCTGGCTTTTGAGCGGGGCCACAGATACGCAGTATTTT. The V gene is TRBV5-5, the J gene TRBJ2-3, with 7 bases lining up with TRBD2. The CDR3 is 16 residues long. The germline gives CDR1 SGHKS, CDR2 YYEKEE (reference sequence). V shed 3 bases and J 2 bases; nucleotides not matched to a gene: 9.

The J gene is TRBJ2-2, the V gene TRBV9; D not resolved. The CDR3 totals 13 residues. The V gene's germline CDR1 is SGDLS and CDR2 YYNGEE. Deletions cut 4 bases from V and 2 bases from J, with 6 bases between. CDR3 in DNA: TGTGCCAGCAGCCCGGTTAACACCGGGGAGCTGTTTTTT. Its protein is CASSPVNTGELFF.

The J gene is TRBJ1-2, the V gene TRBV7-9; possibly TRBD1 for D (6 bases). The CDR3 spans 17 residues. The V end was cut by 5 bases, the J end by 2 bases, with 21 bases between. CDR1 and CDR2 from the germline V gene are SEHNR and FQNEAQ (reference sequence). CDR3 amino acids: CASSPNYWGPQNYGYTF. As DNA, the CDR3 is TGTGCCAGCAGCCCCAACTACTGGGGGCCCCAAAACTATGGCTACACCTTC.

V and J are TRBV5-5 and TRBJ1-2; D uncertain. The CDR3 sequence is 13 residues long. The V end was cut by 4 bases, the J end by 5 bases, with 12 bases between. Per the germline V gene, CDR1 is SGHKS and CDR2 is YYEKEE (reference sequence). CDR3 region: CASSIAGGYGYTF. CDR3 bases: TGTGCCAGCAGCATCGCCGGAGGGTATGGCTACACCTTC. Complete variable domain (other parts from reference TRBV5-5 and TRBJ1-2): DAGVTQSPTHLIKTRGQQVTLRCSPISGHKSVSWYQQVLGQGPQFIFQYYEKEERGRGNFPDRFSARQFPNYSSELNVNALLLGDSALYLCASSIAGGYGYTFGSGTRLTVV.

Concerning this clone itself: At one of its ends the junction is not consistent with the germline gene, which may arise from a read error. The rearrangement links TRBV2 to TRBJ1-6; D is possibly TRBD1 (5 bases). This CDR3 region has 15 residues. The germline V gene encodes CDR1 SNHLY and CDR2 FYNNEI. DNA for the CDR3: TGTGCCAGCAGGGAAGACAGATCCTATAATTCACCCCTCCACTTT. Encoded protein: CASREDRSYNSPLHF. Filled out from reference TRBV2 and TRBJ1-6, the complete variable domain reads EPEVTQTPSHQVTQMGQEVILRCVPISNHLYFYWYRQILGQKVEFLVSFYNNEISEKSEIFDDQFSVERPDGSNFTLKIRSTKLEDSAMYFCASREDRSYNSPLHFGNGTRLTVT.

The gene calls are TRBV5-4 and TRBJ1-4, with 7 bases fitting TRBD1. V gave up 4 bases and J gave up 6 bases; unmatched junction bases: 9. CDR3 length: 15 amino acids. Germline-derived CDR1 and CDR2 are SGHNT and YYREEE (reference sequence). CDR3 amino acids: CASSLEQGLYEKLFF. CDR3 DNA sequence: TGTGCCAGCAGCCTAGAACAGGGGTTGTATGAAAAACTGTTTTTT.

CDR3 DNA: TGTGCCAGCAGGGAGTACCCGGTGGCTGAAGCTTTCTTT. As protein: CASREYPVAEAFF. This rearrangement joins TRBV6-5 to TRBJ1-1; no reliable D call. Trimming took 6 bases from V and 6 from J, leaving 14 bases between them. The germline gives CDR1 MNHEY, CDR2 SVGAGI. This CDR3 comprises 13 residues.